These 10 T cell receptor beta chains were sequenced from one sample in a study of human T cells and chemical hapten exposure. Time point of the sample: patch test 1, 2 weeks after DPC sensitization. The treatment denotes: therapeutic diphenylcyclopropenone sensitization with weekly scalp DPC. TCRdb ran MiXCR on the RACE reads and lists one entry per CDR3 protein. The sample lists around 160,000 distinct CDR3 sequences; 14% were seen once. The sequencing used whole blood, collected in connection with sensitization to the hapten diphenylcyclopropenone (DPC). These receptors all come from a woman in her 30s with alopecia areata. Some clones in this sample may be carry-over from other donors' samples.

This clonotype was found many times. In DNA form, the CDR3 reads TGCGCCAGCAGGCGAGACAGGGTGACAGATACGCAGTATTTT. Amino acid sequence: CASRRDRVTDTQYF. This sequence joins TRBV5-1 and TRBJ2-3, with 7 bases lining up with TRBD1. Germline V gene data show CDR1 as SGHRS and CDR2 as YFSETQ. Trimming took 5 bases from V and 3 from J; bases not matched to a gene: 6. The CDR3 is 14 residues long.

This clonotype was recorded at least ten times. The chain combines TRBV6-1 with TRBJ2-3; D remains ambiguous. V shed 7 bases and J shed 5 bases, with 10 bases lying between them. The CDR3 runs 12 residues. Germline CDR1 MNHNS, CDR2 SASEGT. The CDR3 nucleotides are TGTGCCAGCAACCGGGTTGTAGATACGCAGTATTTT. Protein: CASNRVVDTQYF.

The genes are TRBV7-9 and TRBJ2-3; TRBD2 agrees at 12 bases. Germline assignment: CDR1 SEHNR and CDR2 FQNEAQ (reference sequence). The V and J ends lost 1 base and 4 bases, in that order; junction bases with no gene match: 3. This CDR3 has 16 residues. CDR3 sequence (DNA): TGTGCCAGCAGCTTAGGACTAGCGGGAGCCGCAGATACGCAGTATTTT. As protein: CASSLGLAGAADTQYF. The full variable domain, with the rest looked up from reference TRBV7-9 and TRBJ2-3, is DTGVSQNPRHKITKRGQNVTFRCDPISEHNRLYWYRQTLGQGPEFLTYFQNEAQLEKSRLLSDRFSAERPKGSFSTLEIQRTEQGDSAMYLCASSLGLAGAADTQYFGPGTRLTVL.

This clonotype has a handful of counts. The chain carries TRBV7-2 and TRBJ1-2, with 12 bases that match TRBD1. CDR3 length equals 15 residues. V dropped 3 bases and J dropped 8; count of bases not matched to a gene: 7. The germline V gene has CDR1 SGHTA and CDR2 FQGNSA. CDR3: CASSFRDRGLRGYTF. CDR3 in DNA: TGTGCCAGCAGCTTCCGGGACAGGGGGCTGAGGGGCTACACCTTC.

This clonotype was observed a few times. The J gene is TRBJ2-5, the V gene TRBV27; D may be TRBD1 (6 bases). Looked up from germline, CDR1 is MNHEY and CDR2 is SMNVEV (reference sequence). V was pared by 6 bases and J by 5 bases, with 16 bases between. The CDR3 length is 14 residues. The CDR3 region is CASSRDTLSETQYF. CDR3 bases: TGTGCCAGCAGCCGGGACACTCTATCCGAGACCCAGTACTTC.

The chain uses TRBV7-2 and TRBJ2-1; TRBD1 aligns across 7 bases. The CDR3 contains 15 residues. The germline gives CDR1 SGHTA, CDR2 FQGNSA. The junction had 6 bases not matched to a gene; V was cut back by 1 base and J by 6 bases. CDR3 in DNA: TGTGCCAGCAGCTTAGACTCGGGACAGTCCAATGAGCAGTTCTTC. It codes for CASSLDSGQSNEQFF.

The chain combines TRBV19 with TRBJ2-3; 7 bases map to TRBD1. Germline CDR1 LNHDA, CDR2 SQIVND (reference sequence). This CDR3 is 16 amino acids long. J lost 2 bases, V lost 6 bases, and 11 bases had no gene match. The CDR3 is CASSNTGALLTDTQYF. DNA for the CDR3: TGTGCCAGTAGCAACACAGGGGCCCTACTCACAGATACGCAGTATTTT. The full variable domain, with the rest looked up from reference TRBV19 and TRBJ2-3, is DGGITQSPKYLFRKEGQNVTLSCEQNLNHDAMYWYRQDPGQGLRLIYYSQIVNDFQKGDIAEGYSVSREKKESFPLTVTSAQKNPTAFYLCASSNTGALLTDTQYFGPGTRLTVL.

In its sample, this clonotype was seen many times. This chain joins TRBV28 and TRBJ2-3; weak D call: TRBD2 (6 bases). V shed 4 bases and J shed 0 bases, with 8 bases lying between them. Germline V lookup: CDR1 MDHEN, CDR2 SYDVKM. The CDR3 loop spans 14 amino acids. CDR3 bases: TGTGCCAGCAGTTACGCGGGAAGCACAGATACGCAGTATTTT. It translates to CASSYAGSTDTQYF.

The chain carries TRBV7-2 and TRBJ2-2; D call uncertain. CDR1 is SGHTA and CDR2 is FQGNSA in the germline V gene. The V end was cut by 4 bases, the J end by 3 bases, with 15 bases between. The CDR3 sequence is 16 residues long. The CDR3 nucleotides read TGTGCCAGCAGCTCTACCCTCGGAACCTACACCGGGGAGCTGTTTTTT. The encoded protein is CASSSTLGTYTGELFF.

The chain links TRBV15 to TRBJ2-2; TRBD1 matches 10 bases. Unmatched junction bases numbered 8, after V lost 4 bases and J lost 6 bases. The CDR3 contains 16 residues. The V gene's germline CDR1 is LNHNV and CDR2 YYDKDF (reference sequence). The CDR3 nucleotides are TGTGCCACCAGCACCCGACAGGGGGCCGGGGCCGGGGAGCTGTTTTTT. As protein: CATSTRQGAGAGELFF.